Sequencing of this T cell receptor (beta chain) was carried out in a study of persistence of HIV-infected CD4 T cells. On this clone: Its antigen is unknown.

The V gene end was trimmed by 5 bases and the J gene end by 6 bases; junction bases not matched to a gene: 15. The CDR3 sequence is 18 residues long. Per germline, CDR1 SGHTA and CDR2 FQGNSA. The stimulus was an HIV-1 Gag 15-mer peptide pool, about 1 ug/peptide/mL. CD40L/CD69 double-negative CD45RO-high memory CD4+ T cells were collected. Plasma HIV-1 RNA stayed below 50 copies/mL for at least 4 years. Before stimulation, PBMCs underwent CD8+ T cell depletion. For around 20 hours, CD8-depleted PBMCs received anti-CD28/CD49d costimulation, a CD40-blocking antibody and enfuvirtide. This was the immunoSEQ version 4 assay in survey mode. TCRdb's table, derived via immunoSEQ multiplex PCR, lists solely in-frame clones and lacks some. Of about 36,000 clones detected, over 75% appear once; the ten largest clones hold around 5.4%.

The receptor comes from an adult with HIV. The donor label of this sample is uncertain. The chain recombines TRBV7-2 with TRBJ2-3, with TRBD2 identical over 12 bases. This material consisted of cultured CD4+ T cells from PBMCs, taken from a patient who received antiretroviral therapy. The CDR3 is CASSTTSGGPPPGDTQYF. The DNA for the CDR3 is TGTGCCAGCAGCACGACTAGCGGGGGCCCGCCCCCAGGGGATACGCAGTATTTT. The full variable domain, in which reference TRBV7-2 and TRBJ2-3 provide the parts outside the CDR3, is GAGVSQSPSNKVTEKGKDVELRCDPISGHTALYWYRQSLGQGLEFLIYFQGNSAPDKSGLPSDRFSAERTGGSVSTLTIQRTQQEDSAVYLCASSTTSGGPPPGDTQYFGPGTRLTVL.